Listed here are 27 T cell receptor beta chains from one sample, sequenced in a study of blood T cell repertoires in COVID-19. The data were produced by immunoSEQ multiplex PCR, yet TCRdb's version contains in-frame clones alone and is incomplete. The sample shows tens of thousands of clones, approximately 87% of them seen only once. The material sequenced was peripheral blood. These receptors originate from a woman aged 60-70 years with COVID-19, enrolled during active disease.

This clone showed up just a few times. DNA for the CDR3: TGTGCCAGCAGTGAAGGTAGGAGGATGGGCAATCAGCCCCAGCATTTT. Residues: CASSEGRRMGNQPQHF. The chain employs TRBV6-1 and TRBJ1-5; D unresolved. The CDR3 runs to 16 residues. From germline, CDR1 is MNHNS and CDR2 SASEGT. The ends were cut back, 1 base at V and 2 bases at J, with 12 bases in the middle.

This chain joins TRBV19 and TRBJ1-2; D might be TRBD1 (6 bases). Germline V lookup: CDR1 LNHDA, CDR2 SQIVND (reference sequence). V gave up 5 bases and J gave up 4 bases, with 14 bases separating them. The CDR3 spans 14 residues. The CDR3 spells CASSLSGDIYGYTF. CDR3 DNA: TGTGCCAGTAGTCTCTCCGGGGACATCTATGGCTACACCTTC.

The genes are TRBV6-1 and TRBJ2-1; 12 positions agree with TRBD2. Germline V lookup: CDR1 MNHNS, CDR2 SASEGT. The CDR3 is 19 residues long. The J segment lost 1 base and the V segment lost 2 bases, leaving 9 bases of the junction unmatched. CDR3 sequence reads: CASSEFLAGGPSSYNEQFF. CDR3 sequence (DNA): TGTGCCAGCAGTGAATTTCTAGCGGGAGGGCCGAGTTCCTACAATGAGCAGTTCTTC.

V and J are TRBV28 and TRBJ1-2; possibly TRBD1 for D (6 bases). Germline V lookup: CDR1 MDHEN, CDR2 SYDVKM. Trimming took off 2 bases at V and 6 bases at J, with 16 bases between the two ends. The CDR3 runs 15 residues. The CDR3 region is CASSLLHTGINGYTF. The CDR3 DNA is TGTGCCAGCAGTTTACTTCACACAGGGATCAATGGCTACACCTTC.

V and J are TRBV3-1 (or the pseudogene TRBV3-2) and TRBJ2-7; D is possibly TRBD2 (6 bases). Between the trimmed V and J ends, which lost 5 bases and 3 bases, there was a span of 17 bases. CDR1 and CDR2 (germline): LGHDT, YNNKEL (reference sequence). This CDR3 spans 15 amino acids. The CDR3 loop reads CASSLDRGRNYEQYF. As DNA, the CDR3 is TGTGCCAGCAGCTTGGACCGGGGGAGAAACTACGAGCAGTACTTC.

This chain connects TRBV11-2 to TRBJ2-1; maybe TRBD2 (5 bases). In germline, CDR1 is SGHAT, CDR2 FQNNGV. The CDR3 has 15 residues. The germline V and J ends were trimmed by 4 bases and 4 bases, with 14 bases remaining between them. The CDR3 region is CASSSRHRDYNEQFF. As DNA, the CDR3 is TGTGCCAGCAGCTCAAGACACCGGGATTACAATGAGCAGTTCTTC.

The chain recombines TRBV28 with TRBJ1-2; TRBD1 is a possible D gene (5 bases). V shed 6 bases and J shed 5 bases, with 16 bases lying between them. CDR3 size: 14 residues. The germline gives CDR1 MDHEN, CDR2 SYDVKM. The CDR3 here is CASSPLGGRYGYTF. The CDR3 nucleotides are TGTGCCAGCAGCCCATTGGGGGGAAGGTATGGCTACACCTTC.

The rearrangement uses TRBV5-1 and TRBJ2-3; TRBD2 is a possible D gene (5 bases). The CDR3 has 15 residues. V dropped 0 bases and J dropped 2 bases, with 10 bases sitting between them. CDR1 is SGHRS and CDR2 is YFSETQ in the germline V gene. The CDR3 here is CASSLVRGSTDTQYF. In nucleotides, the CDR3 is TGCGCCAGCAGCTTGGTCCGGGGATCCACAGATACGCAGTATTTT. Based on the CDR3 plus reference TRBV5-1 and TRBJ2-3, the full variable domain is KAGVTQTPRYLIKTRGQQVTLSCSPISGHRSVSWYQQTPGQGLQFLFEYFSETQRNKGNFPGRFSGRQFSNSRSEMNVSTLELGDSALYLCASSLVRGSTDTQYFGPGTRLTVL.

The J gene is TRBJ2-5, the V gene TRBV4-1; D is uncertain. This CDR3 comprises 12 residues. Trimming left V 0 bases short and J 6 bases short, with 5 bases between. The V gene's germline CDR1 is MGHRA and CDR2 YSYEKL. CDR3 protein: CASSQDIQTQYF. The CDR3 region has the DNA TGCGCCAGCAGCCAAGATATCCAGACCCAGTACTTC.

Here the CDR3 reads CASSYAQLVATGELFF. In nucleotides, the CDR3 is TGTGCCAGCAGTTACGCCCAACTAGTTGCCACCGGGGAGCTGTTTTTT. This chain connects TRBV6-6 to TRBJ2-2; the D gene is possibly TRBD2 (5 bases). This CDR3 is built from 16 residues. The V gene's germline CDR1 is MNHNY and CDR2 SVGAGI (reference sequence). The V end lost 2 bases, the J end lost 4 bases, and 14 bases lay between the germline ends.

The chain couples TRBV10-2 to TRBJ1-5, with unresolved D. V was clipped by 2 bases and J by 5 bases, with 7 bases between them. CDR1 is WSHSY, CDR2 SAAADI, per germline. This CDR3 comprises 13 residues. CDR3 sequence reads: CASSETDYQPQHF. As DNA, the CDR3 is TGCGCCAGCAGTGAGACGGACTATCAGCCCCAGCATTTT.

The chain links TRBV2 to TRBJ1-4; 9 bases fit TRBD1. The germline gives CDR1 SNHLY, CDR2 FYNNEI. The CDR3 has 15 residues. V was clipped by 6 bases and J by 4 bases; unmatched bases: 6. The CDR3 loop is CASRDRGLGNEKLFF. In DNA form, the CDR3 reads TGTGCCAGCAGGGACAGGGGATTGGGTAATGAAAAACTGTTTTTT.

V and J are TRBV28 and TRBJ2-5; 10 nucleotides align to TRBD1. Unmatched junction bases numbered 7, after V lost 7 bases and J lost 5 bases. This CDR3 spans 14 amino acids. Germline CDR1 reads MDHEN; CDR2 reads SYDVKM. The CDR3 loop reads CASKKGQGWETQYF. Here the CDR3 DNA reads TGTGCCAGCAAAAAGGGACAGGGGTGGGAGACCCAGTACTTC.

This chain uses TRBV7-9 with TRBJ2-7; tentatively, D is TRBD1 (6 bases). V lost 7 bases to trimming and J lost 0 bases, with 7 bases between them. From germline, CDR1 is SEHNR and CDR2 FQNEAQ (reference sequence). CDR3 length equals 12 residues. CDR3 sequence (DNA): TGTGCCAGCAAGGACAGCTCCTACGAGCAGTACTTC. It codes for CASKDSSYEQYF.

The chain carries TRBV6-1 and TRBJ2-1, with 7 nucleotides matching TRBD2. The germline gives CDR1 MNHNS, CDR2 SASEGT. The CDR3 is 15 amino acids. The junction had 8 bases not matched to a gene; V was cut back by 2 bases and J by 7 bases. CDR3 protein: CASSESSGTGNEQFF. CDR3 nucleotide sequence: TGTGCCAGCAGTGAATCGAGCGGGACCGGTAATGAGCAGTTCTTC.

This clone was picked up one time. The genes are TRBV7-6 and TRBJ1-5, with 7 bases matching TRBD1. After removal of 2 bases from V and 2 bases from J, the junction contained 12 bases not matched to a gene. From germline, CDR1 is SGHVS and CDR2 FNYEAQ. This CDR3 spans 18 amino acids. CDR3 region: CASSLSVWAGGGNQPQHF. The CDR3 nucleotides read TGTGCCAGCAGCTTATCGGTGTGGGCAGGGGGAGGCAATCAGCCCCAGCATTTT.

This sequence joins TRBV18 and TRBJ1-4; D not resolved. V lost 5 bases to trimming and J lost 2 bases, with 9 bases between them. The CDR3 contains 14 residues. Germline values: CDR1 KGHSH, CDR2 LQKENI. The DNA for the CDR3 is TGTGCCAGCTCATCTGAGAGGACTAATGAAAAACTGTTTTTT. This translates into CASSSERTNEKLFF.

The V call is TRBV6-2 or TRBV6-3, the J call TRBJ1-5; D call uncertain. V lost 2 bases and J 0 bases, leaving 14 bases between the germline ends. Per the germline V gene, CDR1 is MNHEY and CDR2 is SVGEGT. This CDR3 is 17 amino acids long. The CDR3 loop is CASSYPPPRNSNQPQHF. DNA for the CDR3: TGTGCCAGCAGTTACCCCCCTCCCAGGAATAGCAATCAGCCCCAGCATTTT.

The rearrangement links TRBV19 to TRBJ2-1; TRBD2 matches 10 bases. With V trimmed by 6 bases and J by 1 base, 3 bases remained unmatched. Germline V CDR1 and CDR2: LNHDA, SQIVND (reference sequence). The CDR3 consists of 15 residues. For the CDR3, the DNA is TGTGCCAGTAGAGTACTAGCGGGGTCCTACAATGAGCAGTTCTTC. The encoded protein is CASRVLAGSYNEQFF. Full variable domain (outside the CDR3, taken from reference TRBV19 and TRBJ2-1): DGGITQSPKYLFRKEGQNVTLSCEQNLNHDAMYWYRQDPGQGLRLIYYSQIVNDFQKGDIAEGYSVSREKKESFPLTVTSAQKNPTAFYLCASRVLAGSYNEQFFGPGTRLTVL.

V gene TRBV15 combines with J gene TRBJ2-7; 8 nucleotides line up with TRBD2. The V segment lost 0 bases and the J segment 5 bases; nucleotides outside the gene matches: 15. The CDR3 runs to 18 residues. Germline V gene sequence: CDR1 LNHNV, CDR2 YYDKDF (reference sequence). In DNA, the CDR3 is TGTGCCACCAGCAGAGACAGCGGGAGTATCCGGCATGGTGACGAGCAGTACTTC. Protein: CATSRDSGSIRHGDEQYF.

The chain has TRBV28 and TRBJ2-7; the D is unclear. V lost 2 bases and J lost 7, with 15 bases in between. Germline assignment: CDR1 MDHEN and CDR2 SYDVKM. This CDR3 contains 14 residues. The CDR3, as DNA: TGTGCCAGCAGTTTACCAGGTAACTTCCGGGAGCAGTACTTC. Amino acid sequence: CASSLPGNFREQYF.

V gene TRBV19 combines with J gene TRBJ1-2; no clear D. This CDR3 contains 11 residues. Germline V gene lookup returns CDR1 LNHDA and CDR2 SQIVND (reference sequence). V lost 7 bases and J 8 bases, leaving 11 bases between the germline ends. CDR3 sequence reads: CASNRGLGYTF. In nucleotides, the CDR3 is TGTGCCAGTAATCGGGGTTTAGGCTACACCTTC.

This chain uses TRBV28 with TRBJ2-7; 9 bases match TRBD1. Looked up from germline, CDR1 is MDHEN and CDR2 is SYDVKM. The CDR3 is 15 residues long. The trim removed 1 base at V and 6 bases at J, leaving 7 bases unmatched. CDR3 coding DNA: TGTGCCAGCAGTTTATTGGGACAGGGTCCTGGCGAGCAGTACTTC. This gives the protein CASSLLGQGPGEQYF.

The J gene is TRBJ1-6, the V gene TRBV11-3; TRBD1 might be the D (5 bases). The CDR3 has 16 amino acids. The germline gives CDR1 SGHNT, CDR2 YENEEA. The germline V and J ends were trimmed by 10 bases and 8 bases, with 24 bases remaining between them. The CDR3 bases are TGTGCCATAGGACACCAGGATCAGGGCTGGGATTCACCCCTCCACTTT. Protein product: CAIGHQDQGWDSPLHF.

The chain couples TRBV24-1 to TRBJ1-1; a possible D gene is TRBD1 (5 bases). The CDR3 runs 19 residues. Per the germline V gene, CDR1 is KGHDR and CDR2 is SFDVKD. The ends were cut back, 11 bases at V and 3 bases at J, with 33 bases in the middle. The CDR3 here is CAKVFFHTSDLGGDTEAFF. CDR3 DNA: TGTGCCAAAGTGTTCTTCCACACATCTGATCTCGGGGGTGACACTGAAGCTTTCTTT.

This rearrangement joins TRBV6-4 to TRBJ2-1; tentatively, D is TRBD2 (5 bases). This CDR3 spans 13 amino acids. V gave up 3 bases and J gave up 3 bases, with 6 bases separating them. Germline V gene data show CDR1 as MRHNA and CDR2 as SNTAGT. In nucleotides, the CDR3 is TGTGCCAGCAGTGAAACTAGCTACAATGAGCAGTTCTTC. It codes for CASSETSYNEQFF.

The V and J genes are TRBV23-1 and TRBJ1-5; D possibly corresponds to TRBD1 (5 bases). TRBV23-1 is reported as an ORF; its role is uncertain. This CDR3 comprises 12 residues. Between the trimmed V and J ends, which lost 10 bases and 1 base, there was a span of 8 bases. In nucleotides, the CDR3 is TGCGCCACCACAGGCAGCAATCAGCCCCAGCATTTT. Protein product: CATTGSNQPQHF.